This T cell receptor (beta chain) was identified in a study of T-cell memory formation after mild COVID-19. Study conclusions and caveats: Clones contracting over day 15 to 85 were CD4/CD8 balanced, with later expanders leaning CD4+.

Researchers used 5'RACE with constant-segment primers to make TCR alpha and TCR beta cDNA libraries that carry sample barcodes and UMIs. One entry per CDR3 protein, called by TCRdb with MiXCR from the 5' RACE reads. This sample has around 300,000 distinct CDR3 sequences, with approximately 18% found just once. With respect to this clonotype: Its target is unknown.

The CDR3 totals 12 residues. Trimming removed 6 bases at V and 7 bases at J, with 10 bases between. CDR1 and CDR2 (germline): MNHNY, SVGAGI (reference sequence). This clonotype was sampled from a man younger than 35 who had mild COVID-19 (a few samples of this study predate the infection). Cell type and time point are not known. Sequenced sample: PBMCs or a T cell subset sorted from them (not recorded which). The rearrangement uses TRBV6-6 and TRBJ1-3; no clear D gene. CDR3 DNA: TGTGCCAGCAGCCCCGATGGGAACACCATATATTTT. Its protein is CASSPDGNTIYF.